This T cell receptor beta chain was captured by sequencing in a study of T-cell reconstitution after alpha-beta-depleted transplantation in children. The CDR3 has 16 residues. Trimming took 0 bases from V and 3 from J, leaving 15 bases between them. Germline V gene data show CDR1 as SGHRS and CDR2 as YFSETQ. The authors prepared the TCRbeta library with unique molecular identifiers. Each CDR3 protein is one row after TCRdb ran MiXCR on the PCR reads. The sample holds about 980,000 distinct CDR3 sequences, roughly 29% seen once. The source is a boy under three years old who had a stem cell transplant for SCID, so the T cells may come from the graft donor. The specimen was PBMCs, mostly from graft donor cells, collected 360 days after TCRalphabeta/CD19-depleted stem cell transplant. The V call is TRBV5-1, the J call TRBJ1-1, with D perhaps matching TRBD1 (5 bases). CDR3 coding DNA: TGCGCCAGCAGCTTGGGCTCTAGGGGAGAGGACACTGAAGCTTTCTTT. Protein product: CASSLGSRGEDTEAFF.